In this sample, the clone carrying this T cell receptor (beta chain) turned up a few times. This entry is derived from a study of T-cell reconstitution after alpha-beta-depleted transplantation in children. This CDR3 is 15 amino acids long. Germline CDR1 is MNHNS and CDR2 is SASEGT. Trimming removed 8 bases at V and 3 bases at J, with 16 bases between. Unique molecular identifiers were used to barcode this TCRbeta library. TCRdb itself ran the PCR reads through MiXCR, one entry per CDR3 protein. Among about 460,000 distinct CDR3 sequences listed, around an eighth were seen once. This TCR was recovered from a human donor who donated a stem cell graft to a child with combined immunodeficiency. This chain connects TRBV6-1 to TRBJ1-4, with D tentatively TRBD1 (5 bases). Sample: PBMCs from the stem cell graft donor, taken from the stem cell graft. DNA for the CDR3: TGTGCCAGCGGCCGGGGCTCGAGGGCTAATGAAAAACTGTTTTTT. This codes for CASGRGSRANEKLFF.